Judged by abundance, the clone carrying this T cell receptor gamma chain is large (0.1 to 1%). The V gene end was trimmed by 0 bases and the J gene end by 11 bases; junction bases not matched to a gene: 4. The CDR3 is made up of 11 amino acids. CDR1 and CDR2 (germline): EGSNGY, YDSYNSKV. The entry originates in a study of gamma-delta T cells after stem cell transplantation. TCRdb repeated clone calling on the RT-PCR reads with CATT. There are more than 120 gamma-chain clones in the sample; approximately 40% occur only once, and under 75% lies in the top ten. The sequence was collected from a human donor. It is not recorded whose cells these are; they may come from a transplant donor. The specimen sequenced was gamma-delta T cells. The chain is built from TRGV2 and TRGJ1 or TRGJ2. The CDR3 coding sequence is TGTGCCACCTGGGACGGGCCACAGAAACTCTTT. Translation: CATWDGPQKLF.